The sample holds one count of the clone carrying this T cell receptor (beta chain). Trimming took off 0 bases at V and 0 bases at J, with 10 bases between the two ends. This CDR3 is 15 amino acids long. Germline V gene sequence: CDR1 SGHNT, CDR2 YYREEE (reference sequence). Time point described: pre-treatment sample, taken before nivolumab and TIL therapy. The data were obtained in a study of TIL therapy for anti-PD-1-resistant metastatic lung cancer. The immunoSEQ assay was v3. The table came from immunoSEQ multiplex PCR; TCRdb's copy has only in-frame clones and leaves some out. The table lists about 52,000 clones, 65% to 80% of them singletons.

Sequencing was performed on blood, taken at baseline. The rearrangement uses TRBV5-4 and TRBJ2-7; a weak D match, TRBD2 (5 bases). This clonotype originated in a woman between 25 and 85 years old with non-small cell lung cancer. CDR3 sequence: CASSLGPGNSYEQYF. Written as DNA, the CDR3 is TGTGCCAGCAGCTTGGGACCGGGAAACTCCTACGAGCAGTACTTC.